This entry lists 32 T cell receptor beta chains sequenced from one sample in a study of CD8+ T cells in alopecia areata. After isolation, RNA underwent reverse transcription to generate cDNA as the sequencing template. Only in-frame clones appear in the TCRdb table, and some are missing; sequencing was by immunoSEQ multiplex PCR. The data hold more than 95,000 clones, with less than 70% observed a single time. Sequenced material: CD4+ T cells sorted from blood. Source of these receptors: a human donor in good health.

The chain carries TRBV5-1 and TRBJ2-7, with D possibly being TRBD1 (6 bases). The germline gives CDR1 SGHRS, CDR2 YFSETQ. This CDR3 is 13 amino acids long. The V and J ends lost 0 bases and 12 bases respectively, with 16 bases between them. The CDR3 sequence is CASSLDSGQLGYF. CDR3 coding DNA: TGCGCCAGCAGCTTGGACTCGGGACAACTAGGGTACTTC.

The rearrangement joins TRBV9 to TRBJ2-7; TRBD1 or TRBD2 may be the D gene (6 bases each). The CDR3 is made up of 15 amino acids. CDR1 and CDR2 (germline): SGDLS, YYNGEE. Trimming left V 3 bases short and J 4 bases short, with 17 bases between. Written as DNA, the CDR3 is TGTGCCAGCAGCGCAGAACAGGGAGCGGGTTACGAGCAGTACTTC. This encodes CASSAEQGAGYEQYF.

There are a few counts of this clone. The chain is built from TRBV25-1 and TRBJ2-4; D call uncertain. This CDR3 is built from 12 residues. Trimming cost V 7 bases and J 3 bases, with 7 bases left between them. Looked up from germline, CDR1 is MGHDK and CDR2 is SYGVNS. The chain's CDR3 is CASKGDKNIQYF. In nucleotides, the CDR3 is TGTGCCAGCAAGGGCGACAAAAACATTCAGTACTTC.

The gene calls are TRBV28 and TRBJ1-2; D possibly corresponds to TRBD1 (6 bases). V lost 6 bases to trimming and J lost 7 bases, with 15 bases between them. The CDR3 length is 13 residues. Germline assignment: CDR1 MDHEN and CDR2 SYDVKM. The DNA for the CDR3 is TGTGCCAGCAGGCCAGGGGCCTCCAGTGGCTACACCTTC. The encoded protein is CASRPGASSGYTF.

This chain uses TRBV30 with TRBJ2-5; 7 nucleotides match TRBD2. Germline assignment: CDR1 GTSNPN and CDR2 SVGIG (reference sequence). The ends lost 1 base at V and 2 bases at J; junction bases unmatched: 4. The CDR3 is 14 amino acids. The CDR3 spells CAWSGGRGQETQYF. DNA for the CDR3: TGTGCCTGGAGTGGTGGGCGGGGGCAAGAGACCCAGTACTTC. The full variable domain, rest sourced from reference TRBV30 and TRBJ2-5, is SQTIHQWPATLVQPVGSPLSLECTVEGTSNPNLYWYRQAAGRGLQLLFYSVGIGQISSEVPQNLSASRPQDRQFILSSKKLLLSDSGFYLCAWSGGRGQETQYFGPGTRLLVL.

This clone was seen a few times. J is TRBJ2-7 and V is TRBV11-2; D is ambiguous. V lost 7 bases and J 3 bases, leaving 13 bases between the germline ends. Germline assignment: CDR1 SGHAT and CDR2 FQNNGV. This CDR3 spans 13 amino acids. The CDR3 region is CASTRTEFYEQYF. CDR3 nucleotides: TGTGCCAGCACTCGAACGGAGTTCTACGAGCAGTACTTC.

This clone showed up just a few times. The chain couples TRBV7-2 to TRBJ2-3; 7 bases are shared with TRBD2. J lost 9 bases, V lost 5 bases, and 5 bases had no gene match. Germline V gene data show CDR1 as SGHTA and CDR2 as FQGNSA. The CDR3 consists of 12 residues. In nucleotides, the CDR3 is TGTGCCAGCAGCCTAAGGACTAGGACGCAGTATTTT. Protein: CASSLRTRTQYF.

This clone was counted a few times. The chain combines TRBV2 with TRBJ1-6; no definite D call. From germline, CDR1 is SNHLY and CDR2 FYNNEI. Trimming removed 5 bases from V and 10 bases from J, with 9 bases in between. The CDR3 length is 12 residues. The CDR3 region has the DNA TGTGCCAGCAGTACGGGTCGGTCACCCCTCCACTTT. It yields the protein CASSTGRSPLHF.

The CDR3 protein is CASGALLYNEQFF. In DNA form, the CDR3 reads TGTGCTTCTGGTGCCCTCCTATACAATGAGCAGTTCTTC. The chain carries TRBV5-6 and TRBJ2-1; D unresolved. The CDR3 consists of 13 residues. Germline V CDR1 and CDR2: SGHDT, YYEEEE.

The chain combines TRBV27 with TRBJ2-7, with 7 positions matching TRBD1. The CDR3 runs 15 residues. CDR1 and CDR2 (germline): MNHEY, SMNVEV (reference sequence). J lost 6 bases, V lost 8 bases, and 16 bases had no gene match. The CDR3 DNA reads TGTGCCAGCTCTCCTACCTCCAACGACAGGGCCGAGCAGTACTTC. Amino acid sequence: CASSPTSNDRAEQYF.

The V and J genes are TRBV30 and TRBJ2-7, with 7 positions matching TRBD2. The V segment lost 2 bases and the J segment 3 bases; nucleotides outside the gene matches: 4. The CDR3 totals 13 residues. Germline CDR1 reads GTSNPN; CDR2 reads SVGIG (reference sequence). In nucleotides, the CDR3 is TGTGCCTGGAGTCGGGGGGACTTCTACGAGCAGTACTTC. It encodes CAWSRGDFYEQYF.

The rearrangement joins TRBV7-2 to TRBJ2-5, with 10 positions matching TRBD1. Per the germline V gene, CDR1 is SGHTA and CDR2 is FQGNSA. This CDR3 is built from 14 residues. J lost 5 bases, V lost 4 bases, and 4 bases had no gene match. The CDR3 reads CASSSGTGAETQYF. Written as DNA, the CDR3 is TGTGCCAGCAGCTCCGGGACAGGGGCGGAGACCCAGTACTTC.

The CDR3 bases are TGTGCCAGCAGCTACCCCCCCGGGACCGTGAACACTGAAGCTTTCTTT. The encoded protein is CASSYPPGTVNTEAFF. This rearrangement joins TRBV5-4 to TRBJ1-1; a possible D gene is TRBD1 (5 bases). In germline, CDR1 is SGHNT, CDR2 YYREEE (reference sequence). This CDR3 is built from 16 residues. The germline V and J ends were trimmed by 3 bases and 0 bases, with 15 bases remaining between them.

CDR3 nucleotide sequence: TGTGCCACCTCCGAGGTTAACTATGGCTACACCTTC. It encodes CATSEVNYGYTF. This sequence joins TRBV15 and TRBJ1-2; D remains ambiguous. V was pared by 8 bases and J by 1 base, with 8 bases between. In germline, CDR1 is LNHNV, CDR2 YYDKDF (reference sequence). The CDR3 runs to 12 residues. Based on the CDR3 plus reference TRBV15 and TRBJ1-2, the full variable domain is DAMVIQNPRYQVTQFGKPVTLSCSQTLNHNVMYWYQQKSSQAPKLLFHYYDKDFNNEADTPDNFQSRRPNTSFCFLDIRSPGLGDTAMYLCATSEVNYGYTFGSGTRLTVV.

This clone was detected only once. The chain has TRBV6-5 and TRBJ1-1, with TRBD1 as a possible D gene (5 bases). This CDR3 region has 16 residues. CDR1 and CDR2 from the germline V gene are MNHEY and SVGAGI. V dropped 2 bases and J dropped 4 bases, with 17 bases sitting between them. CDR3 residues: CASSYATGAQGTEAFF. CDR3 DNA: TGTGCCAGCAGTTACGCCACCGGGGCCCAGGGCACTGAAGCTTTCTTT.

This sequence joins TRBV5-1 and TRBJ1-1; possibly TRBD1 for D (5 bases). V was shortened by 0 bases and J by 7 bases, with 13 bases between the two germline ends. CDR1 SGHRS and CDR2 YFSETQ come from the germline V gene. The CDR3 consists of 14 residues. CDR3 sequence (DNA): TGCGCCAGCAGCTTGGCCGGGGGACGCGGTGAAGCTTTCTTT. Translation: CASSLAGGRGEAFF.

The chain carries TRBV2 and TRBJ2-4; D gene uncertain. Germline V gives CDR1 SNHLY, CDR2 FYNNEI. There are 11 residues in the CDR3. Trimming removed 9 bases at V and 1 base at J, with 4 bases between. The CDR3 DNA reads as TGTGCCAGTGGGGCCAAAAACATTCAGTACTTC. It encodes CASGAKNIQYF.

This rearrangement joins TRBV27 to TRBJ1-2, with TRBD1 matching 8 bases. The CDR3 is made up of 12 amino acids. CDR1 MNHEY and CDR2 SMNVEV come from the germline V gene (reference sequence). The V and J ends lost 10 bases and 8 bases, in that order; junction bases with no gene match: 9. CDR3 DNA: TGTGCCACTTCGGGACAGGCGGGCGGCTACACCTTC. The encoded protein is CATSGQAGGYTF.

DNA for the CDR3: TGTGCCAGCAGTTCACAGGGGTTCGAGCAGTACTTC. It encodes CASSSQGFEQYF. This chain links TRBV27 with TRBJ2-7; 7 positions agree with TRBD1. V dropped 4 bases and J dropped 6; count of bases not matched to a gene: 3. The V gene's germline CDR1 is MNHEY and CDR2 SMNVEV (reference sequence). The CDR3 covers 12 residues.

V usage is TRBV5-1 and J usage is TRBJ2-3; tentatively, D is TRBD2 (5 bases). Germline CDR1 reads SGHRS; CDR2 reads YFSETQ. The CDR3 sequence is 14 residues long. Trimming cost V 4 bases and J 0 bases, with 9 bases left between them. DNA for the CDR3: TGCGCCAGCAGCCTCGGACTTAGCACAGATACGCAGTATTTT. Translation gives CASSLGLSTDTQYF.

The gene calls are TRBV5-1 and TRBJ1-1; TRBD1 matches at 7 bases. The CDR3 runs to 14 residues. The germline V gene encodes CDR1 SGHRS and CDR2 YFSETQ. With V trimmed by 4 bases and J by 8 bases, 11 bases remained unmatched. CDR3 sequence reads: CASSPGAGGYEAFF. CDR3 coding DNA: TGCGCCAGCAGCCCGGGGGCAGGGGGATACGAAGCTTTCTTT. The full variable domain, rest sourced from reference TRBV5-1 and TRBJ1-1, is KAGVTQTPRYLIKTRGQQVTLSCSPISGHRSVSWYQQTPGQGLQFLFEYFSETQRNKGNFPGRFSGRQFSNSRSEMNVSTLELGDSALYLCASSPGAGGYEAFFGQGTRLTVV.

The chain carries TRBV29-1 and TRBJ2-4; D is perhaps TRBD1 or TRBD2 (5 bases each). V lost 6 bases and J lost 6, with 12 bases in between. Germline CDR1 reads SQVTM; CDR2 reads ANQGSEA. The length of the CDR3 is 12 residues. DNA of the CDR3: TGCAGCGTCCGGGACCTACCAAACATTCAGTACTTC. Translation: CSVRDLPNIQYF.

The chain couples TRBV9 to TRBJ2-1; D gene unclear. CDR1 is SGDLS, CDR2 YYNGEE, per germline. CDR3 length: 14 amino acids. V was trimmed by 4 bases and J by 3 bases, leaving 11 bases between them. For the CDR3, the DNA is TGTGCCAGCAGCCCCACCGTGGGCTACAATGAGCAGTTCTTC. Translating gives CASSPTVGYNEQFF.

The gene calls are TRBV19 and TRBJ1-4; 7 nucleotides align to TRBD1. The CDR3 runs to 16 residues. The junction had 13 bases not matched to a gene; V was cut back by 5 bases and J by 7 bases. Per the germline V gene, CDR1 is LNHDA and CDR2 is SQIVND (reference sequence). The chain's CDR3 is CASSARTGTVGEKLFF. DNA of the CDR3: TGTGCCAGTAGTGCCCGGACCGGGACAGTCGGTGAAAAACTGTTTTTT.

This sequence joins TRBV9 and TRBJ1-2; no definite D call. This CDR3 comprises 14 residues. The V and J ends lost 0 bases and 4 bases respectively, with 10 bases between them. CDR1 is SGDLS and CDR2 is YYNGEE in the germline V gene. CDR3 nucleotide sequence: TGTGCCAGCAGCGTAGCGCGGGAGAGCTATGGCTACACCTTC. Translated: CASSVARESYGYTF.

This clone was seen a handful of times. This chain uses TRBV5-4 with TRBJ2-5, with D perhaps TRBD1 or TRBD2 (5 bases each). The germline gives CDR1 SGHNT, CDR2 YYREEE (reference sequence). Between the trimmed V and J ends, which lost 0 bases and 7 bases, there was a span of 13 bases. This CDR3 is built from 14 residues. The CDR3 nucleotides read TGTGCCAGCAGCTTGGACCGGGACCTGGGGACCCAGTACTTC. Translating gives CASSLDRDLGTQYF.

This chain joins TRBV6-1 and TRBJ1-1; TRBD1 matches at 7 bases. Trimming at V came to 8 bases and at J to 3 bases, leaving 12 bases not matched to a gene. Germline assignment: CDR1 MNHNS and CDR2 SASEGT. CDR3 length: 15 amino acids. CDR3 sequence: CASDRDNNGYTEAFF. The CDR3 bases are TGTGCCAGCGACAGGGATAATAACGGGTACACTGAAGCTTTCTTT.

This chain connects TRBV5-6 to TRBJ1-1; D gene ambiguous. There are 14 residues in the CDR3. V shed 4 bases and J shed 3 bases, with 13 bases lying between them. Germline V lookup: CDR1 SGHDT, CDR2 YYEEEE. CDR3 bases: TGTGCCAGCAGCCGCTATGGATCGTACACTGAAGCTTTCTTT. Amino acid sequence: CASSRYGSYTEAFF.

The chain links TRBV6-5 to TRBJ2-5; TRBD1 matches 7 bases. V lost 5 bases to trimming and J lost 2 bases; unmatched junction nucleotides: 2. Germline values: CDR1 MNHEY, CDR2 SVGAGI. The CDR3 is 13 amino acids. The CDR3 spells CASSPTGQETQYF. DNA of the CDR3: TGTGCCAGCAGTCCGACAGGGCAAGAGACCCAGTACTTC.

The chain joins TRBV7-8 to TRBJ1-6; tentative D call: TRBD1 (5 bases). Germline V gene sequence: CDR1 SGHVS, CDR2 FQNEAQ. The CDR3 sequence is 14 residues long. The V end was cut by 2 bases, the J end by 10 bases, with 12 bases between. CDR3 in amino acids: CASSLSGSGSPLHF. CDR3 coding DNA: TGTGCCAGCAGCTTATCAGGGTCAGGCTCACCCCTCCACTTT. Using reference TRBV7-8 and TRBJ1-6 for the parts outside the CDR3, the full variable domain is GAGVSQSPRYKVAKRGQDVALRCDPISGHVSLFWYQQALGQGPEFLTYFQNEAQLDKSGLPSDRFFAERPEGSVSTLKIQRTQQEDSAVYLCASSLSGSGSPLHFGNGTRLTVT.

The rearrangement uses TRBV2 and TRBJ2-2; D is ambiguous. The CDR3 is made up of 14 amino acids. Looked up from germline, CDR1 is SNHLY and CDR2 is FYNNEI. V dropped 3 bases and J dropped 1 base, with 6 bases sitting between them. Here the CDR3 DNA reads TGTGCCAGCAGTGACAGGCTGAACACCGGGGAGCTGTTTTTT. This translates into CASSDRLNTGELFF.

This clone was counted only a few times. The CDR3 spells CASGTGGSLYEQYF. For the CDR3, the DNA is TGCGCCAGCGGTACAGGGGGCTCCCTCTACGAGCAGTACTTC. V usage is TRBV5-1 and J usage is TRBJ2-7; 9 bases line up with TRBD1. CDR1 SGHRS and CDR2 YFSETQ come from the germline V gene. V lost 7 bases to trimming and J lost 3 bases; unmatched junction nucleotides: 8. CDR3 length equals 14 residues. The entire variable domain, with the rest obtained from reference TRBV5-1 and TRBJ2-7, is as follows: KAGVTQTPRYLIKTRGQQVTLSCSPISGHRSVSWYQQTPGQGLQFLFEYFSETQRNKGNFPGRFSGRQFSNSRSEMNVSTLELGDSALYLCASGTGGSLYEQYFGPGTRLTVT.